The TCR beta chain under discussion was sequenced for a study of T cells after yellow fever vaccination. There are 14 residues in the CDR3. Looked up from germline, CDR1 is SGHTS and CDR2 is YDEGEE. V was pared by 4 bases and J by 3 bases, with 14 bases between. This clonotype was counted many times. What it binds is not known. Template switching with 5'RACE generated the TCR cDNA and added a universal primer site and UMIs. From the 5' RACE reads, TCRdb called clonotypes with MiXCR, one entry per CDR3 protein. The sample lists roughly 65,000 distinct CDR3 sequences; 5% to 6.5% were seen once. Study-wide findings and caveats: Clonotypes appearing in both CD4 and CD8 compartments existed, and their share was small. Abundant clonotypes from the bulk population could get into FACS-sorted repertoires as contaminants.

The origin of this receptor is a man aged 18 to 30 who received the YFV17D yellow fever vaccine. The V and J genes are TRBV5-8 and TRBJ2-7; D may be TRBD1 or TRBD2 (5 bases each). This material consisted of CD4+ T cells sorted from PBMCs, taken about 2 weeks after the first yellow fever vaccination. For the CDR3, the DNA is TGTGCCAGCAGCGGGGCCGGGGACGACTACGAGCAGTACTTC. Amino acid sequence: CASSGAGDDYEQYF.